A selection of T cell receptor beta chains follows, all from one sample in a study of breast tumors, draining lymph nodes, adjacent tissues. TCRdb reprocessed the multiplex PCR reads with MiXCR, giving one entry per CDR3 protein. The sample lists about 200,000 distinct CDR3 sequences; less than 40% were seen once. Sequencing was performed on axillary lymph node tissue. The receptors were gathered from a female donor with breast cancer. Some clones in this sample may be carry-over from other donors' samples. Both conserved end residues are part of each CDR3. Each record gives: J gene, D gene, V gene, clone size, CDR3 DNA, CDR3 protein. D genes are given only for firm matches. Size is stated for part of the rows, as once, few or many counts, or as a class when the clone is expanded.

>TRBJ1-6|TRBD1|TRBV27|few
TGTGCCAGCAGTCCGCAGGGGGCTTATTCACCCCTCCACTTT
CASSPQGAYSPLHF
>TRBJ2-5|.|TRBV6-6|many
TGTGCCAGCAGTTACTCCCGGGTAGGGGAGACCCAGTACTTC
CASSYSRVGETQYF
>TRBJ2-7|TRBD2|TRBV7-2|.
TGCGCCAGCAGCTCCCCGGGACTAGCGGGAGGCACCCGCTCCTACGAGCAGTACTTC
CASSSPGLAGGTRSYEQYF
>TRBJ2-3|TRBD2|TRBV6-4|many
TGTGCCAGCAGTGACCAAGCGGGGACGACAGATACGCAGTATTTT
CASSDQAGTTDTQYF
>TRBJ2-7|.|TRBV5-1|many
TGCGCCAGCAGCTTGGGGGGGTTAGGATACAGCTCCTACGAGCAGTACTTC
CASSLGGLGYSSYEQYF
>TRBJ2-1|.|TRBV5-1|many
TGCGCCAGCAGCTCCAGTGGACTTGGGGCCCGGGAGCAGTTCTTC
CASSSSGLGAREQFF
>TRBJ2-1|TRBD1|TRBV19|many
TGTGCCAGTAGTAGGGGACAGATAAATGAGCAGTTCTTC
CASSRGQINEQFF
>TRBJ2-7|.|TRBV28|.
TGTGCCAGCAGTTGGGGCCCCCACGAGCAGTACTTC
CASSWGPHEQYF
>TRBJ2-2|TRBD1|TRBV27|few
TGTGCCAGCAGTGATGGACAGGGGAACACCGGGGAGCTGTTTTTT
CASSDGQGNTGELFF
>TRBJ1-6|TRBD1|TRBV25-1|.
TGTGCCAGCCGGACAGGGGGGAATTCACCCCTCCACTTT
CASRTGGNSPLHF
>TRBJ2-7|.|TRBV6-6|many
TGTGCCAGCAGTTCCCCCAGCCTAATCTCCTACGAGCAGTACTTC
CASSSPSLISYEQYF
>TRBJ2-1|TRBD2|TRBV11-2|many
TGTGCCAGCAGCTTAGTAGGACTAGCGGGCAATGAGCAGTTCTTC
CASSLVGLAGNEQFF
>TRBJ2-3|.|TRBV11-3|.
TGTGCCAGCAGCTTAGGGCCAAGCCGGGATACGCAGTATTTT
CASSLGPSRDTQYF
>TRBJ2-5|TRBD1|TRBV25-1|.
TGTGCTACGGACAGGGATGAGACCCAGTACTTC
CATDRDETQYF
>TRBJ2-2|.|TRBV12-3/TRBV12-4|many
TGTGCCAGCAGTCCGCGACAGTACACCGGGGAGCTGTTTTTT
CASSPRQYTGELFF
>TRBJ2-7|TRBD2|TRBV20-1|.
TGCAGTGCTTCCGGGACTAGCGGCGCCTCCTACGAGCAGTACTTC
CSASGTSGASYEQYF
>TRBJ2-5|.|TRBV20-1|many
TGCAGTGCTAGAGTCGGCTGGTACCAAGAGACCCAGTACTTC
CSARVGWYQETQYF
>TRBJ2-6|.|TRBV7-2|many
TGTGCCAGCAGCTTAGCGGGGGCCAACGTCCTGACTTTC
CASSLAGANVLTF
>TRBJ2-3|.|TRBV29-1|many
TGCAGCGTTGAATGGGGGTTTGGCACAGATACGCAGTATTTT
CSVEWGFGTDTQYF
>TRBJ2-3|.|TRBV6-2/TRBV6-3|.
TGTGCCAGCAGAGGGGTACCGAGAGATACGCAGTATTTT
CASRGVPRDTQYF
>TRBJ2-1|.|TRBV6-1|.
TGTGCCACCACGCCGGACTACAATGAGCAGTTCTTC
CATTPDYNEQFF
>TRBJ2-3|TRBD2|TRBV7-3|.
TGTGCCAGCAGCATTACTAGCGGGGTGGTAGATACGCAGTATTTT
CASSITSGVVDTQYF
>TRBJ2-1|TRBD2|TRBV19|many
TGTGCCAGTAGTAGAGGACTAGCGGGAGTGGAGGGCAATGAGCAGTTCTTC
CASSRGLAGVEGNEQFF
>TRBJ2-1|TRBD2|TRBV11-2|.
TGTGCCAGCAGCTCGGGACTAGCGGCGGGGTACAATGAGCAGTTCTTC
CASSSGLAAGYNEQFF
>TRBJ2-3|.|TRBV5-4|.
TGTGCCAGCAGCTTGACCGGACCCCTTATAAACACAGATACGCAGTATTTT
CASSLTGPLINTDTQYF
>TRBJ1-5|.|TRBV7-2|once
TGTGCCAGCAGCTTAGTGGCGGAGGGAGGCGGGGATACGCAGCCCCAGCATTTT
CASSLVAEGGGDTQPQHF
>TRBJ2-3|.|TRBV15|.
TGTGCCACCAGCAGCCCCAGGGGTCCCACAGATACGCAGTATTTT
CATSSPRGPTDTQYF